This T cell receptor (beta chain) appears in the sequencing data of a study of blood T cell repertoires in COVID-19. In germline, CDR1 is GTSNPN, CDR2 SVGIG (reference sequence). Trimming cost V 3 bases and J 5 bases; bases outside gene matches: 6. The CDR3 has 13 residues. This clone was detected only once. Per the original methods: The assay estimated nucleated cells by amplifying reference gene primers. Profiled with immunoSEQ multiplex PCR; TCRdb holds only in-frame clones, not every one. V, J and clone size are those of that table, while D and trimming were read from the DNA. The repertoire has about 49,000 clones, 85% to 90% of them found once; the top ten carry 5%.

Sequencing was carried out using peripheral blood. The V call is TRBV30, the J call TRBJ1-1, with 7 bases lining up with TRBD1. This TCR was recovered from a man aged 35-49 years with active COVID-19. The CDR3 reads CAWSKGAHTEAFF. CDR3 nucleotide sequence: TGTGCCTGGAGCAAGGGGGCGCATACTGAAGCTTTCTTT.